One and the same sample provided the 5 T cell receptor beta chains below, sequenced in a study of T cell repertoires in cytomegalovirus infection. Which antigens these TCRs recognize remains unknown. In TCRdb, the reads were re-called with MiXCR into one record per CDR3 protein. The table shows about 130,000 distinct CDR3 sequences, with more than 20% occurring only once. Source material: PBMCs, sequenced either directly or after in vitro stimulation (not recorded which). The receptors here all came from a human donor in good health (CMV status not recorded). Some clones in this sample may be carry-over from other donors' samples.

The chain uses TRBV4-1 and TRBJ2-3; perhaps TRBD1 as D (6 bases). The V gene lost 5 bases and the J gene lost 1 base, with 10 bases spanning the gap. CDR1 MGHRA and CDR2 YSYEKL come from the germline V gene. The CDR3 runs to 14 residues. The CDR3 loop is CASSFRQGTDTQYF. CDR3 coding DNA: TGCGCCAGCAGCTTCCGACAGGGCACAGATACGCAGTATTTT.

This clonotype was seen repeatedly, ten times or more. This chain's CDR3 is CASSLGQPSSGNTIYF. As DNA, the CDR3 is TGTGCCAGCAGCCTTGGACAGCCGAGCTCTGGAAACACCATATATTTT. The chain couples TRBV7-2 to TRBJ1-3, with D maybe TRBD1 (6 bases). CDR1 and CDR2 (germline): SGHTA, FQGNSA. V shed 5 bases and J shed 0 bases, with 14 bases lying between them. The CDR3 runs 16 residues.

The chain combines TRBV14 with TRBJ2-5; D not resolved. Germline-derived CDR1 and CDR2 are SGHDN and FVKESK. The CDR3 has 15 amino acids. V was clipped by 0 bases and J by 7 bases, with 15 bases between them. This CDR3 is CASSQDPTSRRTQYF. The CDR3 DNA sequence: TGTGCCAGCAGCCAAGACCCGACCAGCCGGCGGACCCAGTACTTC.

This clonotype was found many times. The chain joins TRBV7-9 to TRBJ2-5; D is perhaps TRBD1 (6 bases). Trimming took 5 bases from V and 2 from J, leaving 9 bases between them. The germline CDR1 and CDR2 sequences are SEHNR and FQNEAQ (reference sequence). The CDR3 runs to 13 residues. This CDR3 reads CASSIGQQETQYF. The CDR3 bases are TGTGCCAGCAGCATCGGACAGCAAGAGACCCAGTACTTC.

The genes are TRBV12-3 or TRBV12-4 and TRBJ1-1, with D hard to call. V was clipped by 5 bases and J by 1 base, with 11 bases between them. This CDR3 has 14 amino acids. CDR3 sequence: CASSMRQKNTEAFF. The CDR3 DNA sequence: TGTGCCAGCAGTATGCGGCAGAAGAACACTGAAGCTTTCTTT.